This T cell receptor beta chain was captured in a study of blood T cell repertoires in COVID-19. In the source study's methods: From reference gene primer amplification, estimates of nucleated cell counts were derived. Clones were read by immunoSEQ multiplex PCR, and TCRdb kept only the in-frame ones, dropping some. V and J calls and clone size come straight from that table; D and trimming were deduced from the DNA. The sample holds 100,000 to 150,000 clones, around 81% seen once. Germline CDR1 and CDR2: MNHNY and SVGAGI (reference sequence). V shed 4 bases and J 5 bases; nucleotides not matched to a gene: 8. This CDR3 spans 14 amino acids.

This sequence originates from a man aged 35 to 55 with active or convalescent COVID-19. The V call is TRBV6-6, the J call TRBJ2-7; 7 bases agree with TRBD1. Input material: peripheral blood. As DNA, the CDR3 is TGTGCCAGCAGTTGGGGGACAGCGACCGACGAGCAGTACTTC. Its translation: CASSWGTATDEQYF.